These 5 T cell receptor beta chains were all obtained from the same sample, sequenced in a study of CD8 T cells in ankylosing spondylitis. TCRdb ran MiXCR on the 5' RACE reads and lists one entry per CDR3 protein. Counted here are 350,000 to 400,000 distinct CDR3 sequences, around 20% occurring once; the ten biggest clones make up around 12%. The sequencing sample was made of blood, either unsorted or a sorted T cell fraction (not recorded which). The receptors were sampled from a male donor with ankylosing spondylitis or in good health (not recorded which).

This clonotype showed up just a few times. The rearrangement uses TRBV11-2 and TRBJ2-1; 9 bases map to TRBD1. The germline V gene has CDR1 SGHAT and CDR2 FQNNGV. J gave up 7 bases and V 3 bases, and 7 bases lay outside the gene matches. The CDR3 has 15 residues. CDR3 sequence reads: CASSFTRDRANEQFF. In DNA form, the CDR3 reads TGTGCCAGCAGCTTTACCCGGGACAGGGCTAATGAGCAGTTCTTC. The whole variable domain, filled in from reference TRBV11-2 and TRBJ2-1, reads EAGVAQSPRYKIIEKRQSVAFWCNPISGHATLYWYQQILGQGPKLLIQFQNNGVVDDSQLPKDRFSAERLKGVDSTLKIQPAKLEDSAVYLCASSFTRDRANEQFFGPGTRLTVL.

Many counts were recorded for this clonotype. The chain joins TRBV6-1 to TRBJ2-1, with D tentatively TRBD1 or TRBD2 (5 bases each). This CDR3 has 15 amino acids. Germline V gene lookup returns CDR1 MNHNS and CDR2 SASEGT. Trimming pared 4 bases from V and 0 bases from J, leaving 10 bases between. The CDR3 reads CASSAGPSSYNEQFF. As DNA, the CDR3 is TGTGCCAGCAGTGCGGGACCCAGCTCCTACAATGAGCAGTTCTTC.

This clonotype has a handful of counts. V and J are TRBV27 and TRBJ2-1; 11 bases match TRBD2. V lost 4 bases to trimming and J lost 6 bases; unmatched junction nucleotides: 14. The length of the CDR3 is 18 residues. The germline V gene has CDR1 MNHEY and CDR2 SMNVEV (reference sequence). The CDR3 DNA reads as TGTGCCAGCAGTTCAAACACCCGACTAGCGGGGACGGGCAATGAGCAGTTCTTC. Its translation is CASSSNTRLAGTGNEQFF.

This clonotype has just a few counts. The chain is built from TRBV6-1 and TRBJ2-5, with D possibly TRBD1 on 6 matching bases. Germline V gene sequence: CDR1 MNHNS, CDR2 SASEGT. The V end lost 5 bases, the J end lost 5 bases, and 18 bases lay between the germline ends. The CDR3 has 15 residues. The CDR3 DNA reads TGTGCCAGCAGTCGTACAGGGTTCATCGGGGAGACCCAGTACTTC. Protein product: CASSRTGFIGETQYF.

This chain uses TRBV14 with TRBJ2-5; D gene uncertain. The CDR3 is 11 amino acids. The V gene's germline CDR1 is SGHDN and CDR2 FVKESK. V was pared by 0 bases and J by 7 bases, with 3 bases between. The CDR3 sequence: CASSQDGTQYF. The CDR3 DNA is TGTGCCAGCAGCCAAGACGGGACCCAGTACTTC. The variable domain in full, completed from reference TRBV14 and TRBJ2-5, reads EAGVTQFPSHSVIEKGQTVTLRCDPISGHDNLYWYRRVMGKEIKFLLHFVKESKQDESGMPNNRFLAERTGGTYSTLKVQPAELEDSGVYFCASSQDGTQYFGPGTRLLVL.